These T cell receptor beta chains were read from a single sample in a study of human T cells and chemical hapten exposure. TCRdb called the RACE reads again in MiXCR, with one record for every CDR3 protein. In the table there are about 350,000 distinct CDR3 sequences, around 5.5% of which are singletons. Sample: whole blood, taken in connection with sensitization to the hapten diphenylcyclopropenone (DPC). The source is a woman between 18 and 29 years old with alopecia areata. Some clones in this sample may be carry-over from other donors' samples. The CDR3 runs from the conserved cysteine through the conserved F or W. The D gene is left open where the match is weak. A clone size is listed for some rows: how often the clone was seen (once, few, many), or a class if it is expanded.

NA	many	TRBV7-8	TRBJ2-1	CASTRLNNEQFF	TGTGCCAGCACCCGACTTAACAATGAGCAGTTCTTC
NA	many	TRBV3-1	TRBJ2-7	CASSQFGTYEQYF	TGTGCCAGCAGCCAATTCGGCACCTACGAGCAGTACTTC
NA	many	TRBV7-3	TRBJ1-1	CASSLVPTNTEAFF	TGTGCCAGCAGCTTAGTACCGACTAACACTGAAGCTTTCTTT
NA	few	TRBV3-1	TRBJ1-1	CASSSSYRGTEAFF	TGTGCCAGCAGCTCATCATATCGCGGCACTGAAGCTTTCTTT
NA	many	TRBV7-2	TRBJ1-5	CASSTQSNQPQHF	TGTGCCAGCAGCACACAAAGCAATCAGCCCCAGCATTTT
NA	NA	TRBV20-1	TRBJ1-5	CSARPANYNQPQHF	TGCAGTGCTAGACCCGCCAATTACAATCAGCCCCAGCATTTT
NA	many	TRBV6-1	TRBJ2-1	CASSENLDGGGNEQFF	TGTGCCAGCAGTGAAAACCTGGATGGGGGTGGGAATGAGCAGTTCTTC
TRBD2	NA	TRBV5-1	TRBJ2-7	CASSPGGTSGYEQYF	TGCGCCAGCAGCCCTGGGGGGACTAGCGGGTACGAGCAGTACTTC
NA	NA	TRBV20-1	TRBJ1-1	CSARTGTSFEAFF	TGCAGTGCTAGAACCGGGACCTCATTTGAAGCTTTCTTT
NA	many	TRBV4-1	TRBJ2-6	CASSQDKGLAPGANVLTF	TGCGCCAGCAGCCAAGATAAAGGACTGGCCCCTGGGGCCAACGTCCTGACTTTC
NA	few	TRBV11-2	TRBJ1-4	CASSLGTQGTTNEKLFF	TGTGCCAGCAGCTTAGGTACCCAGGGAACAACTAATGAAAAACTGTTTTTT
NA	many	TRBV7-9	TRBJ2-3	CASSLAMAGAADTQYF	TGTGCCAGCAGCTTAGCGATGGCAGGGGCGGCAGATACGCAGTATTTT
NA	NA	TRBV13	TRBJ1-1	CASSGARTLNTEAFF	TGTGCCAGCAGCGGGGCCCGGACCCTGAACACTGAAGCTTTCTTT
NA	many	TRBV28	TRBJ2-1	CASSLSGSGSNEQFF	TGTGCCAGCAGTTTAAGCGGGTCGGGTAGTAATGAGCAGTTCTTC
TRBD2	few	TRBV29-1	TRBJ2-5	CSVIRLAGLGETQYF	TGCAGCGTTATAAGACTAGCGGGGCTTGGGGAGACCCAGTACTTC
TRBD2	few	TRBV10-3	TRBJ2-3	CAISDGTSGERGYF	TGTGCCATCAGTGACGGGACTAGCGGGGAGCGAGGGTATTTT